Included here is one T cell receptor (beta chain) sequence, with context. This clone appeared a single time. The clone's antigen remains unknown. Base qualities are not at hand, and no much larger clone is one base apart. CDR3 length: 16 amino acids, cysteine to phenylalanine. The DNA shown is the 48-base CDR3, in frame from base 1. In the germline V gene, CDR1 corresponds to MGHDK and CDR2 to SYGVNS. Germline trimming: 4 bases from V, 2 bases from J; junction bases outside gene matches: 11. This record comes from a study of shared clonotypes between healthy human individuals (dated by TCRdb to the early 2020s). A note on the overall study: Three men and two women, aged 18 to 49 years, made up the cohort. For each donor, CD4 naive and CD4 memory were each run on three plates, CD8 naive on two plates, and CD8 memory on one plate. The study deeply sequenced blood TCR repertoires of five healthy adults to estimate repertoire size and the extent of clonotype sharing between individuals. To increase sequencing depth and limit assay-specific biases, different laboratories used diverse techniques to prepare libraries and sequence TCR repertoires. Between about 0.9 and 10 billion PBMCs per donor were obtained by leukapheresis.

Overall study outcomes, separate from this receptor: The small number of donors limited the genetic and exposure-history diversity represented. Naive subsets generally had larger estimated clonotype richness than memory subsets. Compared with non-shared clonotypes, clonotypes shared by all four sorted-subset donors had higher generation probabilities. Incomplete sequencing was indicated by rarefaction of sorted-subset datasets, despite the large sequencing depth. Pairwise subsampling indicated that sequencing depth was expected to affect the degree of clonotype sharing among donors. Sampling was restricted to blood, and TCR repertoires in tissues likely differ from the TCR repertoires found in blood. Around 5% of naive CD4, approximately 3.7% of naive CD8, roughly 2.4% of memory CD4, and over 0.35% of memory CD8 clonotypes were shared across several donors.

Using the deep immunoSEQ assay, multiplex PCR amplified TCR CDR3 regions from genomic DNA. Extracted genomic DNA from each cell subset was distributed evenly across all wells of several immunoSEQ 96-well plates, and each plate was treated as a replicate. For sorted subsets, about 200 ng genomic DNA, equal to 30,000 to 35,000 T cell genomes, was loaded into each replicate PCR. Purified libraries were measured with a Qubit 3.0 fluorometer, size-checked on a Bioanalyzer 2100, and measured again with the KAPA Library Quantification kit. Every immunoSEQ 96-well plate was sequenced on a dedicated single-read 150-cycle Illumina NextSeq 550 flow cell. The original pipeline was this. Because only junctional sequences without quality scores were contained in the immunoSEQ output, filtering matching that applied to full-length reads could not be performed. Sequences were annotated with PyIR, a Python wrapper for IgBLAST v1.9, using IMGT germline references to assign V/J genes and CDR3. Reads were removed for weak V/J assignments (E-value above 1e-6), missing CDR3, stop codons, out-of-frame junctions, or ambiguous translated residues. A V3J clonotype was defined by an identical inferred V gene, J gene, and CDR3 amino acid sequence. To compute the percentage overlap between repertoires, the number of shared unique clonotypes was divided by the size of the smaller repertoire. RTK rarefaction, the Chao1 estimator, and Recon v2.1 estimates of unobserved clonotypes were used to assess repertoire richness. OLGA was used to compute generation probabilities for all TCRbeta clonotypes that the gDNA method yielded from a few donors. TCRdb's version of the immuneACCESS table is confined to in-frame rearrangements and falls short of the full clone set. An unresolved V gene accounts for under half of the shortfall where checked; the remainder is of unknown origin. The V and J calls and clone size were taken over from that table, and D and trimming were inferred from the DNA. Present in this sample are approximately 1,500,000 clones, roughly 96% of which were seen just once. About 1% of the sample is held by the ten biggest clonotypes.

Healthy HIV-negative adults with no recently reported acute infections or vaccinations were included as donors. Every donor was a Caucasian adult living in Nashville, Tennessee, USA. Magnetic negative selection was used to enrich CD4+ T cells, after which naive cells were positively selected on CD45RA and the negative fraction became the memory subset. After blood collection by leukapheresis, PBMCs were isolated using Ficoll-Histopaque density gradient centrifugation and then cryopreserved in the vapor phase of liquid nitrogen. Analytical flow cytometry was used to check the purity and quantity of every magnetically sorted T cell population. Genomic DNA was isolated from each sorted fraction and quantified by UV absorbance on a Nanodrop 2000c.

The TCR sequence derives from a man aged 30 to 45 in good health. The sequenced sample consisted of naive CD4+ T cells sorted from blood. In light of the paper, this sample's cell subset or site label describes: CD45RA+ positively selected. Recombination linked TRBV25-1 to TRBJ2-7; 7 bases in the middle match TRBD2. The CDR3 protein is CASSGLADGGTYEQYF. Here is the DNA: TGTGCCAGCAGTGGGCTAGCGGATGGGGGGACCTACGAGCAGTACTTC.